This TCR beta chain was recovered during a study of cytomegalovirus exposure and HLA in healthy donors. The PCR had 60 Vbeta and 13 Jbeta primers. Only in-frame clones appear in the TCRdb table, and some are missing; sequencing was by immunoSEQ multiplex PCR. The sample yields some 120,000 clones, roughly 82% seen once. The TCR sequence derives from a woman aged 40-49 years in good health and CMV-seropositive. Input material: PBMCs.

The CDR3 loop is CASSLVSTGELFF. The CDR3 DNA reads TGTGCCAGCAGCTTAGTCAGCACCGGGGAGCTGTTTTTT. The chain carries TRBV11-2 and TRBJ2-2; D gene uncertain. V was clipped by 1 base and J by 4 bases, with 4 bases between them. Germline V gene data show CDR1 as SGHAT and CDR2 as FQNNGV. CDR3 length: 13 residues.